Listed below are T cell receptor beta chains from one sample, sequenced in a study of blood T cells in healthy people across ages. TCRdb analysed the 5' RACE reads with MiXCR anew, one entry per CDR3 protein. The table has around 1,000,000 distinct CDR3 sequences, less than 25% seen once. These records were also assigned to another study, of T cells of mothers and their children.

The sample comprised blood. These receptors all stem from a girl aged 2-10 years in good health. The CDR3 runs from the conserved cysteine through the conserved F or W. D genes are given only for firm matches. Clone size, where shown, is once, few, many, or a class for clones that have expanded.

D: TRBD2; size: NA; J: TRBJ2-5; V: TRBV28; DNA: TGTGCCTGCGAAGAGAGGGAGGGAGAGACCCAGTACTTC; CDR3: CACEEREGETQYF
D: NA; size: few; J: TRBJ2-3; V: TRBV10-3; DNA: TGTGCCATCAGTGAGTCTAGCACAGATACGCAGTGTTTT; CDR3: CAISESSTDTQCF
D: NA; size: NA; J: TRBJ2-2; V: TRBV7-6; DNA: TGTGCCAGCAGCAAAAATCGAGATGCCGGGGAGCTGTTTTTT; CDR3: CASSKNRDAGELFF
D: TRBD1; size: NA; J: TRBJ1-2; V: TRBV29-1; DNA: TGCAGCGTAGGAAGCGGACAGGGGGATTCCTATGGCTACACCTTC; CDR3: CSVGSGQGDSYGYTF
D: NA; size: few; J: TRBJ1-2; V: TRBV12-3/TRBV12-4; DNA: TGTGCCAGCAGGGCCAGGGGCGGCTACACCTTC; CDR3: CASRARGGYTF
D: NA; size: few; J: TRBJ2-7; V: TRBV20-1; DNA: TGCAGTACCGCAATAAGGGGTGCCTACGAGCAGTACTTC; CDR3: CSTAIRGAYEQYF
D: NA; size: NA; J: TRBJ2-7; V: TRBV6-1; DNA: TGTGCCAGCAGCTACGACACCCTCCCCTACGAGCAGTACTTC; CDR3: CASSYDTLPYEQYF
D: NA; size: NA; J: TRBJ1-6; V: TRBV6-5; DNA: TGTGCCAGCAGTTACTCGAGCGGGAGGGATTCACCCCTCCACTTT; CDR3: CASSYSSGRDSPLHF
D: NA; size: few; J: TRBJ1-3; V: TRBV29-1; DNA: TGCAGCGTTGAAGATGCGGGACCGGGAAACGCCATATATTTT; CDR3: CSVEDAGPGNAIYF
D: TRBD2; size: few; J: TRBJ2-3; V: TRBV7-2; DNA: TGTGCCAGCAGCTTACTTGCCTTCAGCGGGGGGCCGGCAGATACGCAGTATTTT; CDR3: CASSLLAFSGGPADTQYF
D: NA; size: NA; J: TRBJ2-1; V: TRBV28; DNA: TGTGCCAGCAGTTTGACCCCAAACAATGAGCAGTTCTTC; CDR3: CASSLTPNNEQFF
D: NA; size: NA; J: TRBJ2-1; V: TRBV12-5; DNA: TGTGCTAGTGGTTTCGCCAGTGGGGAGGAGCAGTTCTTC; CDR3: CASGFASGEEQFF
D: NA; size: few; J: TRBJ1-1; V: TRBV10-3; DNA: TGTGCCGCCCTACAAGAACCGGGAACTGAAGCTTTCTTT; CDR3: CAALQEPGTEAFF
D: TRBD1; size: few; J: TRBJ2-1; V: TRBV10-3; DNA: TGTGCCACACCATTCGCATTCAGGGGGTCCTACAATGAGCAGTTCTTC; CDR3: CATPFAFRGSYNEQFF
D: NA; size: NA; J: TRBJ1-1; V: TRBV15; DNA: TGTGCCACCGGGACCCGGGCAGCTTTCTTT; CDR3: CATGTRAAFF
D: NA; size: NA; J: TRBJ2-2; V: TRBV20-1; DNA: TGCAGTGCAAGACAGGTTACGAACACCGGGGAGCTGTTTTTT; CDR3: CSARQVTNTGELFF
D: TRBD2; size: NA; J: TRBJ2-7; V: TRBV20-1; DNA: TGCAGTGCTAGAGCTAGCGGGGTCGAGCAGTACTTC; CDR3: CSARASGVEQYF
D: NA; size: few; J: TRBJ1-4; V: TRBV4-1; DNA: TGCGCCAGCAGCCAAGTAGTTGGCAGGGCACCTAATGAAAAACTGTTTTTT; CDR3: CASSQVVGRAPNEKLFF
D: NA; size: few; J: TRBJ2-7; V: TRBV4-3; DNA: TGCGCCAGCAGCCAAGTTGGGCAGACCTACGAGCAGTACTTC; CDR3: CASSQVGQTYEQYF
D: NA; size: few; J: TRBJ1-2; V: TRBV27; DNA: TGTGCCACACTGACGGGGACTGATGGCTACACCTTC; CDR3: CATLTGTDGYTF
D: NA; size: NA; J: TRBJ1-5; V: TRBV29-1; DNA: TGCAGCGTTGGACAGAACAATCAGCCCCAGCATTTT; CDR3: CSVGQNNQPQHF
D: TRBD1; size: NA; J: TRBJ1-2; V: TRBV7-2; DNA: TGTGCCAGCAGCGTCACAGGGGAGAGACATGGCTACACCTTC; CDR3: CASSVTGERHGYTF
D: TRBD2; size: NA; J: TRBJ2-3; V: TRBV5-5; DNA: TGTGCCAGCAGCTGGGGGACTAGCGGGGTAGTAGATACGCAGTATTTT; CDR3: CASSWGTSGVVDTQYF
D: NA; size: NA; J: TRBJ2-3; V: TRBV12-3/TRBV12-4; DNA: TGTGCCAGCAGCCTCTCGCAGTCAGATACGCAGTATTTT; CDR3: CASSLSQSDTQYF
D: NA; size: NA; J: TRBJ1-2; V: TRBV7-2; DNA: TGTGCCAGCAGCTCGGCTGGGGGGCTAGGCTATGGCTACACCTTC; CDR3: CASSSAGGLGYGYTF
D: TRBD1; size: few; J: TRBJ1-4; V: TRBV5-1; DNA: TGCGCCAGCAGCCTGCAGGGGGCCCCTAATGAAAAACTGTTTTTT; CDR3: CASSLQGAPNEKLFF
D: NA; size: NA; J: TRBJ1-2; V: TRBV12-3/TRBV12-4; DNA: TGTGCCAGCAGTTTTGGGGAAGGGCATGGCTACACCTTC; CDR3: CASSFGEGHGYTF
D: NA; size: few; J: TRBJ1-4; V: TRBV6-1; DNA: TGTGCCACGGCACGACGAAATGAAAAACTGTTTTTT; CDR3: CATARRNEKLFF
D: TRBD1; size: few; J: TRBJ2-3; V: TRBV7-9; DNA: TGTGCCAGCAGCCACTCACAGGGGGCCGCAGATGCGCAGTATTTT; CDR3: CASSHSQGAADAQYF
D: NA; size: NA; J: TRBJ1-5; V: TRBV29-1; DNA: TGCAGCGTTGGAGAGGGGGACAATCAGCCCCAGCATTTT; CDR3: CSVGEGDNQPQHF
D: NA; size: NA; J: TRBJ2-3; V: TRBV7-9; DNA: TGTGCCAGCAGCTTAATAATGACACGATCCGATACGCAGTATTTT; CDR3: CASSLIMTRSDTQYF
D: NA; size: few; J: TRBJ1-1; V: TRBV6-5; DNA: TGTGCCAGCAGTCCCCAGGGGCAAAGAGCTTTCTTT; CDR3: CASSPQGQRAFF
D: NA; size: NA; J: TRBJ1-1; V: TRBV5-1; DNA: TGCGCCAGCAGCTTTGAGGGGGTGTACACTGAAGCTTTCTTT; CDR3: CASSFEGVYTEAFF
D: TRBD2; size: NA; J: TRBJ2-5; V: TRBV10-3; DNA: TGTGCCATCGGACTAGCGGGAGGAGAGACCCAGTACTTC; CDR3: CAIGLAGGETQYF
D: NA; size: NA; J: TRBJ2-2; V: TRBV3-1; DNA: TGTGCCAGCAGCACTCTATCGGGGGACTCGGCCGGGGAGCTGTTTTTT; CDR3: CASSTLSGDSAGELFF
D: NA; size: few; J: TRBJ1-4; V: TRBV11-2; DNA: TGTGCCAGCAGCCAGGGACGCATGCAGTTTTTT; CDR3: CASSQGRMQFF
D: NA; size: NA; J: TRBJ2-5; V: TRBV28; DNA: TGTGCCAGCAGCCCACGGATCCTAGTAGTAAAGACCCAGTACTTC; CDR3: CASSPRILVVKTQYF
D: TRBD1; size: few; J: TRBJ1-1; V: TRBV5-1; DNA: TGCGCCAGCGAAGCCGGTGGGACAGGGTTGAACACTGAAGCTTTCTTT; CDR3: CASEAGGTGLNTEAFF
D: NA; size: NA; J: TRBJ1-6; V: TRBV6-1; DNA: TGTGCCAGCAGGAGGACCTATAATTCACCCCTCCACTTT; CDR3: CASRRTYNSPLHF
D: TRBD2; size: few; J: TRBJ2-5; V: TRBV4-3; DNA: TGCGCCAGCAGCCAAGATCCGGGAGGTCCGGATGAGACCCAGTACTTC; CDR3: CASSQDPGGPDETQYF
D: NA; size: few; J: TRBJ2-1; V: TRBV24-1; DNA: TGTGCCACCAGTGATTGGAAAGCGACGGGGGGCTATGAGCAGTTCTTC; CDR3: CATSDWKATGGYEQFF
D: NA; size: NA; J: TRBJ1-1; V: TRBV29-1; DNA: TGCAGCGTTGTGAATCAGGATATGAACACTGAAGCTTTCTTT; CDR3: CSVVNQDMNTEAFF
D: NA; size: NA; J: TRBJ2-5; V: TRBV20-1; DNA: TGCAGTGCTAGGGTTGCCCTTGATTCGGAGACCCAGTACTTC; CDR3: CSARVALDSETQYF
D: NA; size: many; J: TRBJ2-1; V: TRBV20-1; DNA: TGCAGTGCTAGGGACTCGCCATACAATGAGCAGTTCTTC; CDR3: CSARDSPYNEQFF
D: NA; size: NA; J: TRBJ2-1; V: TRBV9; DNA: TGTGCCAGCAGCGTAATTTCGGCGGGGGCGATGAATGAGCAGTCCTTC; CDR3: CASSVISAGAMNEQSF
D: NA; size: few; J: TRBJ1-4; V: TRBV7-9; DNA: TGTGCCAGCAGCTTTTGGAGGAAGGGGGATGAAAAACTGTTTTTT; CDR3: CASSFWRKGDEKLFF
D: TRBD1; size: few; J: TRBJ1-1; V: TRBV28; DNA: TGTGCCAGCGGAGTGGACCTGACAGGGGACACTGAAGCTTTCTTT; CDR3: CASGVDLTGDTEAFF
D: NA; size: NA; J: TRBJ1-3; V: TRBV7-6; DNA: TGTGCCAGCAGTTTCAGCCCCTTCCGGGACACAGCGAGCTCTGGAAACACCATATATTTT; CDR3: CASSFSPFRDTASSGNTIYF
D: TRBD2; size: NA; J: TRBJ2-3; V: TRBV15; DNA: TGTGCCACCAGCAGAGGTGATTCGGGACTAGCGAATACGCAGTATTTT; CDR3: CATSRGDSGLANTQYF
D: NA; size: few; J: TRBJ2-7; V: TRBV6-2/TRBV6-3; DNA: TGTGCCAGCAGTCCCTCTTGGCTTCGCGAGCAGTACTTC; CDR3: CASSPSWLREQYF
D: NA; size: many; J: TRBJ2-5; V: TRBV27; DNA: TGTGCCAGCAGTCTTGGACGGGTAGGAGAGACCCAGTACTTC; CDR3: CASSLGRVGETQYF